This TCR beta chain was found in a study of beta chain features in type 1 diabetes. The CDR3 loop spans 15 amino acids. The V and J ends lost 4 bases and 4 bases, in that order; junction bases with no gene match: 6. Germline assignment: CDR1 SNHLY and CDR2 FYNNEI. This clone has just a few counts. Sequencing targeted expressed TCRB transcripts, as all isolated RNA had been reverse transcribed. Generated by immunoSEQ multiplex PCR, the TCRdb table keeps only in-frame clones and is missing some. The top ten hold 0.9% to 1.2% of the sample, which has about 290,000 clones, 8% seen once. This chain links TRBV2 with TRBJ1-4; 7 positions match TRBD1. This sequence was found in a woman between 18 and 30 years old in good health. Sequenced material: central memory CD4+ T cells from blood. CDR3 bases: TGTGCCAGCAGTGGCCAGGGACAGTTTAATGAAAAACTGTTTTTT. Translated, it gives CASSGQGQFNEKLFF.